Presented here are 4 T cell receptor beta chains from one specimen sequenced in a study of cytomegalovirus exposure and HLA in healthy donors. Both 60 Vbeta primers and 13 Jbeta primers went into the PCR. Some clones are missing from TCRdb's copy, which holds only in-frame ones; the method was immunoSEQ multiplex PCR. The table lists 150,000 to 200,000 clones, about 80% of them singletons. Material: PBMCs. The origin of the receptors is a woman in her forties in good health and CMV-seronegative.

This chain links TRBV18 with TRBJ1-6, with D unresolved. The CDR3 covers 15 residues. V dropped 0 bases and J dropped 8 bases, with 11 bases sitting between them. Germline CDR1 KGHSH, CDR2 LQKENI. For the CDR3, the DNA is TGTGCCAGCTCACCACCCTCGGTTGAGGATTCACCCCTCCACTTT. It yields the protein CASSPPSVEDSPLHF.

The chain uses TRBV9 and TRBJ1-5; possible D gene TRBD1, 5 bases. Germline V gene lookup returns CDR1 SGDLS and CDR2 YYNGEE. V lost 2 bases, J lost 5 bases, and 8 bases lay in between. CDR3 length: 13 residues. The CDR3 reads CASSVLGDQPQHF. CDR3 in DNA: TGTGCCAGCAGCGTTTTAGGGGATCAGCCCCAGCATTTT.

This chain connects TRBV30 to TRBJ2-1, with 10 bases that match TRBD2. This CDR3 region has 16 residues. V lost 3 bases, J lost 0 bases, and 5 bases stayed unmatched. CDR1 is GTSNPN and CDR2 is SVGIG in the germline V gene (reference sequence). The CDR3 DNA sequence: TGTGCCTGGAGGGGACTAGCGTGGAGCTCCTACAATGAGCAGTTCTTC. Encoded protein: CAWRGLAWSSYNEQFF. The entire variable domain, with the rest obtained from reference TRBV30 and TRBJ2-1, is as follows: SQTIHQWPATLVQPVGSPLSLECTVEGTSNPNLYWYRQAAGRGLQLLFYSVGIGQISSEVPQNLSASRPQDRQFILSSKKLLLSDSGFYLCAWRGLAWSSYNEQFFGPGTRLTVL.

V and J are TRBV5-4 and TRBJ2-1, with a tentative D call TRBD2 (6 bases). V dropped 4 bases and J dropped 7 bases, with 15 bases sitting between them. The CDR3 sequence is 14 residues long. The germline V gene encodes CDR1 SGHNT and CDR2 YYREEE (reference sequence). CDR3 DNA: TGTGCCAGCAGCCTGGGGGACTTTGTGAATGAGCAGTTCTTC. Its translation is CASSLGDFVNEQFF.